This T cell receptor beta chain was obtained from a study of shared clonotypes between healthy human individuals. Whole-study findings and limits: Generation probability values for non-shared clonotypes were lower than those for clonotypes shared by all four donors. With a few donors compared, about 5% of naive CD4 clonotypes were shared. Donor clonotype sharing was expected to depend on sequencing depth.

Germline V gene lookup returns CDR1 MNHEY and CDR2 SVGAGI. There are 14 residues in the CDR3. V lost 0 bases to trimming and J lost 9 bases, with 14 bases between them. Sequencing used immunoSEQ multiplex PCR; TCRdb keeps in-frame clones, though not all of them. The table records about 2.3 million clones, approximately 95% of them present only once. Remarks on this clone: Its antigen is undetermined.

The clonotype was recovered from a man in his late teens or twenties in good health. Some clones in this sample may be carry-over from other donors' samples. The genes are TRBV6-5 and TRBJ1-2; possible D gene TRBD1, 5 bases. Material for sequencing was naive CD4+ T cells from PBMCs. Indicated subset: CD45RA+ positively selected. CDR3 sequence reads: CASSYSVPGGRYTF. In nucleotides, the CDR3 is TGTGCCAGCAGTTACTCGGTCCCCGGGGGTCGCTACACCTTC.